This paragraph covers one T cell receptor beta chain sequence. As yet, its antigen is unknown. The junction had 11 bases not matched to a gene; V was cut back by 1 base and J by 5 bases. Germline V gene data show CDR1 as LGHNT and CDR2 as FRNRAP. This CDR3 has 17 amino acids. The data stem from a study of OX40 agonist ivuxolimab in advanced cancers. Study-level information: Every 2 weeks, ivuxolimab was infused into the patients intravenously at between 0.01 and 10 mg/kg. From 23 to 79 years was the age range, with a mean of about 54 years, and about 83% were male. Study results and limitations: Expanded clones were, on average, more numerous in CD8+ T cells than in CD4+.

TCRdb keeps only in-frame clones here, not all; method: immunoSEQ multiplex PCR. The sample comprises tens of thousands of clones, roughly 90% of which are singletons, and roughly a tenth rests with the top ten. This chain uses TRBV12-5 with TRBJ2-7, with TRBD1 matching over 10 bases. This clonotype originated in an adult with an advanced solid tumor such as melanoma, head and neck, liver or kidney cancer. The input for sequencing was CD4+ or CD8+ T cells sorted from blood, taken in a trial of the OX40 agonist ivuxolimab. The CDR3 DNA is TGTGCTAGTGGTTTGGGACCCGGGACAGGGGAAAAGGACGAGCAGTACTTC. This sequence encodes CASGLGPGTGEKDEQYF.